One sample yielded the 21 T cell receptor beta chains listed below, sequenced in a study of cytomegalovirus exposure and HLA in healthy donors. The primer mix had 60 Vbeta and 13 Jbeta primers. Data came from immunoSEQ multiplex PCR; TCRdb stores just in-frame clones and leaves some out. The table shows around 100,000 clones, with roughly 80% occurring only once. The specimen was PBMCs. The receptors stem from a young man in good health and CMV-seropositive.

V usage is TRBV19 and J usage is TRBJ1-5; 9 bases align to TRBD1. Germline V gene lookup returns CDR1 LNHDA and CDR2 SQIVND (reference sequence). The length of the CDR3 is 15 residues. V lost 5 bases and J lost 9; bases outside the gene matches: 11. This CDR3 reads CASSVKTGGLRPQHF. CDR3 nucleotides: TGTGCCAGTAGTGTCAAGACAGGGGGTTTACGGCCCCAGCATTTT.

This clone was counted a single time. The genes are TRBV19 and TRBJ1-1; unclear D gene. This CDR3 is 14 amino acids long. The V gene lost 5 bases and the J gene lost 0 bases, with 10 bases spanning the gap. Germline V gene data show CDR1 as LNHDA and CDR2 as SQIVND (reference sequence). CDR3 nucleotide sequence: TGTGCCAGTAGTTTGGACGGGGTGAACACTGAAGCTTTCTTT. Its protein product is CASSLDGVNTEAFF.

The chain employs TRBV27 and TRBJ1-2; 7 nucleotides align to TRBD1. CDR3 length: 13 amino acids. The V gene's germline CDR1 is MNHEY and CDR2 SMNVEV (reference sequence). V lost 6 bases, J lost 6 bases, and 7 bases stayed unmatched. The CDR3 is CASSERQGNGYTF. The DNA for the CDR3 is TGTGCCAGCAGCGAAAGACAGGGAAATGGCTACACCTTC.

J is TRBJ2-7 and V is TRBV4-1, with 14 bases identical to TRBD2. CDR1 is MGHRA, CDR2 YSYEKL, per germline. The CDR3 is made up of 17 amino acids. V shed 4 bases and J 2 bases; nucleotides not matched to a gene: 7. CDR3 protein: CASSLTGLAGGPYEQYF. The DNA of the CDR3 is TGCGCCAGCAGCCTTACTGGACTAGCGGGGGGCCCCTACGAGCAGTACTTC.

The gene calls are TRBV2 and TRBJ1-5; TRBD1 aligns across 10 bases. This CDR3 has 15 amino acids. With 0 bases clipped from V and 6 bases from J, the junction kept 2 bases outside the gene matches. Germline V gene sequence: CDR1 SNHLY, CDR2 FYNNEI. The CDR3 region has the DNA TGTGCCAGCAGTGAAGCCCGGGACAGGGGTCAGCCCCAGCATTTT. This sequence encodes CASSEARDRGQPQHF.

This chain uses TRBV2 with TRBJ2-7; TRBD2 agrees at 12 bases. The CDR3 is 16 residues long. CDR1 is SNHLY, CDR2 FYNNEI, per germline. The trim removed 3 bases at V and 6 bases at J, leaving 9 bases unmatched. The DNA of the CDR3 is TGTGCCAGCAGTGAGCCCAGACTAGCGGGAGAAGGCGAGCAGTACGTC. It is translated as CASSEPRLAGEGEQYV.

The chain is built from TRBV6-5 and TRBJ2-1; the match to TRBD2 covers 7 bases. The CDR3 has 13 amino acids. Germline CDR1 reads MNHEY; CDR2 reads SVGAGI. The junction had 9 bases not matched to a gene; V was cut back by 8 bases and J by 8 bases. The CDR3 loop reads CASSQLGGDEQFF. DNA for the CDR3: TGTGCCAGCTCCCAACTTGGGGGGGATGAGCAGTTCTTC.

This chain connects TRBV29-1 to TRBJ2-2, with 11 bases that match TRBD1. This CDR3 is 16 amino acids long. V lost 4 bases to trimming and J lost 1 base; unmatched junction nucleotides: 5. Per the germline V gene, CDR1 is SQVTM and CDR2 is ANQGSEA. In nucleotides, the CDR3 is TGCAGCGTTGGGGCGGACAGGGGGCGGAACACCGGGGAGCTGTTTTTT. Translated, it gives CSVGADRGRNTGELFF.

The chain links TRBV9 to TRBJ2-7; 7 nucleotides align to TRBD2. The CDR3 contains 13 residues. V was clipped by 0 bases and J by 7 bases; unmatched bases: 4. The germline CDR1 and CDR2 sequences are SGDLS and YYNGEE. The CDR3 region is CASSVAAAGEQYF. In DNA, the CDR3 is TGTGCCAGCAGCGTAGCCGCAGCGGGGGAGCAGTACTTC.

V and J are TRBV27 and TRBJ2-2, with a weak D call TRBD1 (6 bases). Germline V CDR1 and CDR2: MNHEY, SMNVEV (reference sequence). The CDR3 length is 17 residues. The V and J ends lost 5 bases and 0 bases respectively, with 16 bases between them. The CDR3 DNA follows: TGTGCCAGCAGTGCCTTGCTGGGGACACCGAACACCGGGGAGCTGTTTTTT. Its protein product is CASSALLGTPNTGELFF.

This clone was recorded only once. J is TRBJ1-5 and V is TRBV18; weak D call: TRBD1 (6 bases). This CDR3 spans 15 amino acids. Germline CDR1 KGHSH, CDR2 LQKENI. V lost 3 bases and J 4 bases, leaving 13 bases between the germline ends. The CDR3 protein is CASSPDRSTNQPQHF. The DNA of the CDR3 is TGTGCCAGCTCACCCGACAGGAGCACGAATCAGCCCCAGCATTTT. The variable domain in full, with the rest retrieved from reference TRBV18 and TRBJ1-5, is NAGVMQNPRHLVRRRGQEARLRCSPMKGHSHVYWYRQLPEEGLKFMVYLQKENIIDESGMPKERFSAEFPKEGPSILRIQQVVRGDSAAYFCASSPDRSTNQPQHFGDGTRLSIL.

The chain joins TRBV19 to TRBJ2-1, with D uncertain. V was clipped by 6 bases and J by 3 bases, with 9 bases between them. The CDR3 spans 13 residues. Germline V gene sequence: CDR1 LNHDA, CDR2 SQIVND (reference sequence). Here the CDR3 reads CASSPNVYNEQFF. The CDR3 DNA reads TGTGCCAGTAGCCCTAACGTCTACAATGAGCAGTTCTTC.

This clone has only one observation. The chain carries TRBV5-6 and TRBJ2-2, with D possibly matching TRBD1 (6 bases). Germline V gives CDR1 SGHDT, CDR2 YYEEEE. The ends were cut back, 4 bases at V and 3 bases at J, with 13 bases in the middle. This CDR3 is 15 amino acids long. The CDR3 loop is CASSPRDKHTGELFF. For the CDR3, the DNA is TGTGCCAGCAGCCCAAGGGACAAACACACCGGGGAGCTGTTTTTT.

The CDR3 bases are TGTGCCAGCAGCGTAGCAGGGAACCAAGAGACCCAGTACTTC. Translated: CASSVAGNQETQYF. V gene TRBV9 combines with J gene TRBJ2-5; D possibly corresponds to TRBD1 (5 bases). Germline-derived CDR1 and CDR2 are SGDLS and YYNGEE. V lost 0 bases and J lost 0, with 6 bases in between. The CDR3 has 14 amino acids.

The chain combines TRBV27 with TRBJ2-2; 8 nucleotides align to TRBD1. The CDR3 consists of 18 residues. The V and J ends lost 5 bases and 6 bases, in that order; junction bases with no gene match: 17. Germline V CDR1 and CDR2: MNHEY, SMNVEV (reference sequence). As DNA, the CDR3 is TGTGCCAGCAGTCCTATAATACCGGGACAGGTAATATCCGGGGAGCTGTTTTTT. It yields the protein CASSPIIPGQVISGELFF.

As DNA, the CDR3 is TGTGCCAGCAGTTTAGCGGGAGGGCCCGATACGCAGTATTTT. Protein product: CASSLAGGPDTQYF. V is TRBV28 and J is TRBJ2-3; 9 bases line up with TRBD2. From germline, CDR1 is MDHEN and CDR2 SYDVKM. This CDR3 has 14 residues. V dropped 2 bases and J dropped 6; count of bases not matched to a gene: 3.

The chain recombines TRBV4-1 with TRBJ2-1; D perhaps matches TRBD2 (6 bases). This CDR3 spans 16 amino acids. Germline V lookup: CDR1 MGHRA, CDR2 YSYEKL. V shed 2 bases and J shed 0 bases, with 11 bases lying between them. The CDR3 is CASSQSSASSYNEQFF. CDR3 nucleotides: TGCGCCAGCAGCCAATCTAGCGCTAGCTCCTACAATGAGCAGTTCTTC.

The V gene is TRBV27, the J gene TRBJ1-2; perhaps TRBD1 as D (5 bases). Germline assignment: CDR1 MNHEY and CDR2 SMNVEV (reference sequence). The CDR3 runs 14 residues. The V end was cut by 2 bases, the J end by 7 bases, with 14 bases between. CDR3 in DNA: TGTGCCAGCAGTTTACAGGGCAGGGTGTCTGGCTACACCTTC. The encoded protein is CASSLQGRVSGYTF.

The genes are TRBV5-1 and TRBJ1-4, with D possibly matching TRBD1 (6 bases). Germline V gene data show CDR1 as SGHRS and CDR2 as YFSETQ. CDR3 length equals 15 residues. The ends were cut back, 3 bases at V and 0 bases at J, with 9 bases in the middle. CDR3 coding DNA: TGCGCCAGCAGCTCGGACAGTTCAACTAATGAAAAACTGTTTTTT. The encoded protein is CASSSDSSTNEKLFF.

This clone has only a few counts. The V and J genes are TRBV5-6 and TRBJ2-3; D might be TRBD2 (6 bases). Germline values: CDR1 SGHDT, CDR2 YYEEEE. Trimming left V 1 base short and J 5 bases short, with 14 bases between. The length of the CDR3 is 15 residues. CDR3 protein: CASSLTSRRKDTQYF. CDR3 bases: TGTGCCAGCAGCTTGACTAGCCGGAGAAAAGATACGCAGTATTTT. The full variable domain, rest sourced from reference TRBV5-6 and TRBJ2-3, is DAGVTQSPTHLIKTRGQQVTLRCSPKSGHDTVSWYQQALGQGPQFIFQYYEEEERQRGNFPDRFSGHQFPNYSSELNVNALLLGDSALYLCASSLTSRRKDTQYFGPGTRLTVL.

In its sample, this clone was seen a few times. The chain has TRBV11-3 and TRBJ1-1, with 8 bases identical to TRBD1. The CDR3 is 13 amino acids. The germline CDR1 and CDR2 sequences are SGHNT and YENEEA. Unmatched junction bases numbered 7, after V lost 2 bases and J lost 11 bases. In nucleotides, the CDR3 is TGTGCCAGCAGCTTAAGTCAGGGGGCGCCGGCTTTCTTT. Translating gives CASSLSQGAPAFF.